This TCR beta chain was identified in a study of cytomegalovirus exposure and HLA in healthy donors. General study findings and limits: A later analysis associated around 17,000 TCR beta sequences with HLA alleles at a 0.05 false discovery rate. Later analysis found that TCR beta chains associated with HLA were more clonally expanded than other, equally common chains. TRBV6-2, TRBV6-3 and other indistinguishable V segments were excluded. Within a later analysis, the majority of CMV-associated TCR beta chains appeared HLA-restricted.

With 60 Vbeta and 13 Jbeta primers, the PCR was carried out. The protocol was immunoSEQ multiplex PCR, while the TCRdb copy is restricted to in-frame clones and leaves out a portion. The table shows 100,000 to 150,000 clones, with 65% to 80% occurring only once. Notes on this clone: Its target is not known.

Trimming took off 2 bases at V and 3 bases at J, with 15 bases between the two ends. CDR1 and CDR2 (germline): SGHDT, YYEEEE. The CDR3 covers 15 residues. The chain carries TRBV5-6 and TRBJ2-7; no clear D. The sequenced sample consisted of PBMCs. The TCR was taken from a male donor in good health and CMV-seropositive. CDR3 sequence (DNA): TGTGCCAGCAGCTTCTCGTTAGCAAATTTCTACGAGCAGTACTTC. Translating it yields CASSFSLANFYEQYF.